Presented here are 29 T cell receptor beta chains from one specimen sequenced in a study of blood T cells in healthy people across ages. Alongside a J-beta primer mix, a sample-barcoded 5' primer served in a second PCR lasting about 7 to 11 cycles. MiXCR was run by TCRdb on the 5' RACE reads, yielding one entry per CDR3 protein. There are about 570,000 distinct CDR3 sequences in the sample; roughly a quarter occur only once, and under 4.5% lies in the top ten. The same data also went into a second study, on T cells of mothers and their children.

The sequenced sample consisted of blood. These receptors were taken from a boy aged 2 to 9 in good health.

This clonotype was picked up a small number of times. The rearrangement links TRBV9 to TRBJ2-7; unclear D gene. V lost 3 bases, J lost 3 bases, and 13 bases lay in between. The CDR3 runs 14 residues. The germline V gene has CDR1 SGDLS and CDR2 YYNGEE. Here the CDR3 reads CASSANQDLYEQYF. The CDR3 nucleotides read TGTGCCAGCAGCGCGAACCAAGACCTCTACGAGCAGTACTTC.

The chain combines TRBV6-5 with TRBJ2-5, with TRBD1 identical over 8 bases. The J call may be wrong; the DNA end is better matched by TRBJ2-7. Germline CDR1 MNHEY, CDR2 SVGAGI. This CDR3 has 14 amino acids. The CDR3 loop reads CASSKQGGLYEQYF. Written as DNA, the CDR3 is TGTGCCAGCAGTAAACAGGGGGGACTCTACGAGCAGTACTTC.

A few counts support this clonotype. The CDR3 bases are TGTGCCAGCAGCTGGGACTTCGGGGGACATATCAAAAACATTCAGTACTTC. Its protein is CASSWDFGGHIKNIQYF. The V and J genes are TRBV5-6 and TRBJ2-4; perhaps D is TRBD1 or TRBD2 (6 bases each). The CDR3 has 17 amino acids. The V and J ends lost 3 bases and 3 bases respectively, with 19 bases between them. CDR1 is SGHDT and CDR2 is YYEEEE in the germline V gene. The whole variable domain, filled in from reference TRBV5-6 and TRBJ2-4, reads DAGVTQSPTHLIKTRGQQVTLRCSPKSGHDTVSWYQQALGQGPQFIFQYYEEEERQRGNFPDRFSGHQFPNYSSELNVNALLLGDSALYLCASSWDFGGHIKNIQYFGAGTRLSVL.

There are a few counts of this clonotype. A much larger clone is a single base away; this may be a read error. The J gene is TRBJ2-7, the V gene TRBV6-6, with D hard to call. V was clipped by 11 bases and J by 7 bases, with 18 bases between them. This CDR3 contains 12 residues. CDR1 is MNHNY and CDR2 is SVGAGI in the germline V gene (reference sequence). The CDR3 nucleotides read TGTGCCGGCTTAAGTCGTTTTGAGGAGCAGTACTTC. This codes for CAGLSRFEEQYF.

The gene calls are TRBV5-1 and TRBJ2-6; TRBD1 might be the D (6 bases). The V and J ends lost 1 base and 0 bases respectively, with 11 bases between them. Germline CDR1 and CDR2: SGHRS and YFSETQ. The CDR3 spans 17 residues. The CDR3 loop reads CASSLRQDLSGANVLTF. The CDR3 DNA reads TGCGCCAGCAGCTTGCGACAGGATCTCTCTGGGGCCAACGTCCTGACTTTC.

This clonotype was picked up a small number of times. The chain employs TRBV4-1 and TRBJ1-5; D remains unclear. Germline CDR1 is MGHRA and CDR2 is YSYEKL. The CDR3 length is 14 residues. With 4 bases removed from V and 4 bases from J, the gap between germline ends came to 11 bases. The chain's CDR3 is CASSPRVLNQPQHF. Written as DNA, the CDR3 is TGCGCCAGCAGCCCCCGGGTCTTGAATCAGCCCCAGCATTTT.

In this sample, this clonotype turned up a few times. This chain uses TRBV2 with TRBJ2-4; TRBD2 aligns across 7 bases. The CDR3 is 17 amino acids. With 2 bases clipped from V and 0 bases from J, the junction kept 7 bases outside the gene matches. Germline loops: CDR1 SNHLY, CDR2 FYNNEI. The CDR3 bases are TGTGCCAGCAGTGAATCGGGGCGGGGGTTAGCCAAAAACATTCAGTACTTC. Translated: CASSESGRGLAKNIQYF.

CDR3 in DNA: TGCAGCGTTGAACTCCAGGGGGGTAACTATGGCTACACCTTC. The encoded protein is CSVELQGGNYGYTF. The J gene is TRBJ1-2, the V gene TRBV29-1, with 7 positions matching TRBD1. Germline V gives CDR1 SQVTM, CDR2 ANQGSEA. V gave up 2 bases and J gave up 1 base; unmatched junction bases: 4. The CDR3 consists of 14 residues.

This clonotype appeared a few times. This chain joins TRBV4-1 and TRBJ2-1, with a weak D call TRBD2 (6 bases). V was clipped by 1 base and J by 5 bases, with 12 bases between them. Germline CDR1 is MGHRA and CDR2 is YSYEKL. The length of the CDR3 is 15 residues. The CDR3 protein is CASSQGGREDNEQFF. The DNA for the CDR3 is TGCGCCAGCAGCCAAGGGGGCAGGGAGGACAATGAGCAGTTCTTC.

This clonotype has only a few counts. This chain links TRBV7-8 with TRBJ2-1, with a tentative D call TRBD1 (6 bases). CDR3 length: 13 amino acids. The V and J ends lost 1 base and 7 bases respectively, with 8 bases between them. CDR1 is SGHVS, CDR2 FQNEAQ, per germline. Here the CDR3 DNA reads TGTGCCAGCAGCTTAGACAGGGAGAATGAGCAGTTCTTC. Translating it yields CASSLDRENEQFF.

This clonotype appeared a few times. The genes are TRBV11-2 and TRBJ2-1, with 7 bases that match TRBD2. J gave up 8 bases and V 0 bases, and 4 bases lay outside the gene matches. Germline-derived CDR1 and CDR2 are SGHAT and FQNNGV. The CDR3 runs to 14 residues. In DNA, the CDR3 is TGTGCCAGCAGCTTAGATCGGGCGGGAGATGAGCAGTTCTTC. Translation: CASSLDRAGDEQFF.

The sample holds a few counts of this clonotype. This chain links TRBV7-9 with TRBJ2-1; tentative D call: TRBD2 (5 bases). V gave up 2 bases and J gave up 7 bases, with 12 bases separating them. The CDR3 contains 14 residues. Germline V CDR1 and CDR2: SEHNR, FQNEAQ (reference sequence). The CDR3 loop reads CASSLSLAENEQFF. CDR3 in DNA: TGTGCCAGCAGCTTAAGCCTAGCTGAAAATGAGCAGTTCTTC.

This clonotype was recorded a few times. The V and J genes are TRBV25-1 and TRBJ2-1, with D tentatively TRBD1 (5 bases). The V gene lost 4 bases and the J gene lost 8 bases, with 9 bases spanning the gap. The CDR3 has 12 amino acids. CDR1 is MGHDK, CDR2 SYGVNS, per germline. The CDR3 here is CASSGDSDEQFF. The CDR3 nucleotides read TGTGCCAGCAGTGGAGACAGCGATGAGCAGTTCTTC.

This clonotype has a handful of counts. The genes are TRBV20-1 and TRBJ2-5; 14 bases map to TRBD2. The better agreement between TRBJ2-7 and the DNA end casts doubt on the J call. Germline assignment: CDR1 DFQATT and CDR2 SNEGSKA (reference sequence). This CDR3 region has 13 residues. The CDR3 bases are TGCAGTGCTATGGGACTAGCGGGAGACGAGCAGTACTTC. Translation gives CSAMGLAGDEQYF.

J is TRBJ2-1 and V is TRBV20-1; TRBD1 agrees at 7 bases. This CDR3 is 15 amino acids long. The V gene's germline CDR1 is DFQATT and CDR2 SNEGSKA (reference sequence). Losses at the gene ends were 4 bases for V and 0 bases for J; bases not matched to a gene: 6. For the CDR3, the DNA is TGCAGTGCTAACCGACAGGGTAGCTCCTACAATGAGCAGTTCTTC. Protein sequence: CSANRQGSSYNEQFF.

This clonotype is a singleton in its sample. This CDR3 reads CASSFFPRDYFGSDTQYF. As DNA, the CDR3 is TGTGCCAGCAGCTTCTTCCCCAGGGACTACTTTGGGTCAGATACGCAGTATTTT. The gene calls are TRBV7-2 and TRBJ2-3; 7 bases are a match to TRBD2. The CDR3 is made up of 18 amino acids. Germline values: CDR1 SGHTA, CDR2 FQGNSA. J lost 4 bases, V lost 3 bases, and 16 bases had no gene match.

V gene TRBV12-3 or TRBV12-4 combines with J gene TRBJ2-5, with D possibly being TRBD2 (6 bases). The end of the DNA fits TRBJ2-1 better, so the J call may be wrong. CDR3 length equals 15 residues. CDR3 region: CASRGDGGWFNEQFF. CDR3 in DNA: TGTGCCAGCAGGGGCGACGGGGGATGGTTCAATGAGCAGTTCTTC.

The CDR3 sequence is CASSQDGGGVAYEQYF. CDR3 coding DNA: TGCGCCAGCAGCCAAGACGGGGGAGGGGTCGCCTACGAGCAGTACTTC. This chain joins TRBV4-3 and TRBJ2-5; 7 positions match TRBD2. The J call is doubtful: the DNA matches TRBJ2-7 better. CDR1 and CDR2 (germline): LGHNA, YSLEER. The CDR3 has 16 residues.

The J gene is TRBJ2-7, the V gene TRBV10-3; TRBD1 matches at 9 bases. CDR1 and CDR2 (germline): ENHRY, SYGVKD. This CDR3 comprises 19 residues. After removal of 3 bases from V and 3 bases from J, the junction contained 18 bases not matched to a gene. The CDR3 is CAISDHGQGQGLAGYEQYF. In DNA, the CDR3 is TGTGCCATCAGTGACCACGGACAGGGGCAGGGGCTAGCAGGCTACGAGCAGTACTTC.

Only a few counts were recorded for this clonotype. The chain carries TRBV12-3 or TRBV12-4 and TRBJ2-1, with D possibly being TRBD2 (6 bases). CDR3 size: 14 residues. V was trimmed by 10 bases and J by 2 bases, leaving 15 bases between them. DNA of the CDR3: TGTGCCAACTCGGGGGACGGCACCTACAATGAGCAGTTCTTC. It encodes CANSGDGTYNEQFF.

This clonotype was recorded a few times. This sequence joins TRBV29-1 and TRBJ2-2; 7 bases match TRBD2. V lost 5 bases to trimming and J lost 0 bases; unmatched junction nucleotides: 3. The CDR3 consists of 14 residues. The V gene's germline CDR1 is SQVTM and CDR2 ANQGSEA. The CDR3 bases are TGCAGCGTTAGCGGGACGGCGAACACCGGGGAGCTGTTTTTT. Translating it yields CSVSGTANTGELFF.

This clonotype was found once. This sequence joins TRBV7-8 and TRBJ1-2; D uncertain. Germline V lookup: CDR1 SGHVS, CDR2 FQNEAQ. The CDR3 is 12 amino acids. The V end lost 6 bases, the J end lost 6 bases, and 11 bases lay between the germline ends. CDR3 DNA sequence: TGTGCCAGCAGTCCCGAAAGGGATGGCTACACCTTC. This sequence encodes CASSPERDGYTF.

The CDR3 sequence is CASSSGQGAQVYGYTF. Written as DNA, the CDR3 is TGTGCCAGCAGCTCGGGACAGGGGGCGCAAGTCTATGGCTACACCTTC. V gene TRBV7-2 combines with J gene TRBJ1-2, with 12 nucleotides matching TRBD1. CDR1 and CDR2 (germline): SGHTA, FQGNSA. With 4 bases clipped from V and 4 bases from J, the junction kept 7 bases outside the gene matches. The CDR3 sequence is 16 residues long.

CDR3 coding DNA: TGTGCCAGCAGCGACAACGGGCTCTACGAGCAGTACTTC. This gives the protein CASSDNGLYEQYF. The V call is TRBV7-9, the J call TRBJ2-7; no clear D gene. V was shortened by 5 bases and J by 3 bases, with 11 bases between the two germline ends. This CDR3 region has 13 residues. Germline assignment: CDR1 SEHNR and CDR2 FQNEAQ (reference sequence).

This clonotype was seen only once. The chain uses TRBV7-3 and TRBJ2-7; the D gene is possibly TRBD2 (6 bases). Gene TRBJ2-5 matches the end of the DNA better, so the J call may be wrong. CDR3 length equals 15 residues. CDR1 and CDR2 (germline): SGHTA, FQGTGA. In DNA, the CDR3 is TGTGCCAGCAGCTTCGCGGCGGGGCAGCGGGAGACCCAGTACTTC. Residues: CASSFAAGQRETQYF.

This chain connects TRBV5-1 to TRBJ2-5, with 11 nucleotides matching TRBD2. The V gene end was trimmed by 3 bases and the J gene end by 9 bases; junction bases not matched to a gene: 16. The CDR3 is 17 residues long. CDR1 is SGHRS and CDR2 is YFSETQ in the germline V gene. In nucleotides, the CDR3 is TGCGCCAGCAGCTCGACCCCCATAGCGGGAGGGCGGGAGCCCCAGTACTTC. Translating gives CASSSTPIAGGREPQYF.

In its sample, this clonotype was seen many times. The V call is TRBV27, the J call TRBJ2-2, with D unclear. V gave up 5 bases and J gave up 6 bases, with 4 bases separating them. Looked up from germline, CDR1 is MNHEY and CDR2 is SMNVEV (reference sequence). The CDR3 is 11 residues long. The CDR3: CASSRSGELFF. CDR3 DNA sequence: TGTGCCAGCAGTCGTTCCGGGGAGCTGTTTTTT.

The CDR3 region has the DNA TGTGCCAGCAGCAAAGTTAGACCAGGAGGCCGGAATGGCTACACCTTC. Translating gives CASSKVRPGGRNGYTF. The rearrangement links TRBV21-1 to TRBJ1-2; the table's D call, TRBD1, was not checked against the DNA. TRBV21-1 is assigned pseudogene status. The CDR3 loop spans 16 amino acids.

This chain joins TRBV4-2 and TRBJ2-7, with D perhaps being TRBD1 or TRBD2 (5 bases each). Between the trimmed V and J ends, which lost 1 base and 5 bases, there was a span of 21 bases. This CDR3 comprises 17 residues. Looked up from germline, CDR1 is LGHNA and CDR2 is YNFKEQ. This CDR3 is CASSQVRTRASLDEQYF. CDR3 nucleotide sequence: TGTGCCAGCAGCCAAGTAAGAACCAGGGCTAGCTTGGACGAGCAGTACTTC.